Presented here are 5 T cell receptor beta chains from one specimen sequenced in a study of T cells in placental villitis. Study-wide findings and caveats: Median clonality was around 0.06 in villitis of unknown etiology placentae versus roughly 0.0064 in controls.

The libraries were made with immunoSEQ v4. Profiling relied on immunoSEQ multiplex PCR, and the TCRdb table lists in-frame clones only, not all of them. The data contain over a thousand clones, 76% of them singletons. For these TCRs, the target antigens are not known. What was sequenced was placental tissue containing maternal and fetal cells. The source is a human patient with villitis of unknown etiology; the placental T cells may come from both mother and fetus.

This rearrangement joins TRBV5-1 to TRBJ2-1; 7 bases map to TRBD2. Looked up from germline, CDR1 is SGHRS and CDR2 is YFSETQ. J was trimmed by 0 bases and V by 4 bases; bases with no gene match: 4. The CDR3 is made up of 15 amino acids. In DNA form, the CDR3 reads TGCGCCAGCAGCCCTAGCGGTAGCTCCTACAATGAGCAGTTCTTC. As protein: CASSPSGSSYNEQFF.

The chain links TRBV6-2 or TRBV6-3 to TRBJ2-1; possible D gene TRBD2, 6 bases. Between the trimmed V and J ends, which lost 2 bases and 5 bases, there was a span of 16 bases. Germline values: CDR1 MNHEY, CDR2 SVGEGT. There are 16 residues in the CDR3. CDR3 sequence (DNA): TGTGCCAGCAGTTACATAGCGGAGCCCCCGAACAATGAGCAGTTCTTC. Translated: CASSYIAEPPNNEQFF.

The chain employs TRBV13 and TRBJ2-5; 7 bases are shared with TRBD2. The germline gives CDR1 PRHDT, CDR2 FYEKMQ (reference sequence). The CDR3 runs 15 residues. The junction had 9 bases not matched to a gene; V was cut back by 3 bases and J by 5 bases. DNA of the CDR3: TGTGCCAGCAGCTTCTCGGGCGGGAGCGAGGAGACCCAGTACTTC. As protein: CASSFSGGSEETQYF.

The V and J genes are TRBV25-1 and TRBJ2-3; D assignment may be TRBD1 or TRBD2 (5 bases each). The CDR3 is made up of 15 amino acids. With 2 bases removed from V and 5 bases from J, the gap between germline ends came to 14 bases. The germline gives CDR1 MGHDK, CDR2 SYGVNS. CDR3: CASSERDGGGDTQYF. CDR3 DNA: TGTGCCAGCAGTGAAAGGGATGGGGGTGGAGATACGCAGTATTTT. The complete variable domain, with remaining parts taken from reference TRBV25-1 and TRBJ2-3, reads EADIYQTPRYLVIGTGKKITLECSQTMGHDKMYWYQQDPGMELHLIHYSYGVNSTEKGDLSSESTVSRIRTEHFPLTLESARPSHTSQYLCASSERDGGGDTQYFGPGTRLTVL.

The rearrangement uses TRBV3-1 (or the pseudogene TRBV3-2) and TRBJ2-1, with D hard to call. The germline V gene has CDR1 LGHDT and CDR2 YNNKEL (reference sequence). Trimming removed 5 bases from V and 8 bases from J, with 7 bases in between. The CDR3 covers 11 residues. The CDR3 coding sequence is TGTGCCAGCAGCAACCTGTATGAGCAGTTCTTC. Translated: CASSNLYEQFF.